Listed here are 22 T cell receptor beta chains from one sample, sequenced in a study of T cell responses to AZD1222 COVID-19 vaccine. Produced via immunoSEQ multiplex PCR; TCRdb's table is partial and in-frame only. The sample has under 150,000 clones, about 92% seen once. The specimen was peripheral blood, collected on day 0 of AZD1222 vaccination. The receptors originated from an adult in good health.

The V call is TRBV30, the J call TRBJ1-5; D gene unclear. This CDR3 is built from 18 residues. Germline V gene data show CDR1 as GTSNPN and CDR2 as SVGIG (reference sequence). Trimming left V 1 base short and J 2 bases short, with 21 bases between. CDR3: CAWSGPLARRGCNQPQHF. The CDR3 coding sequence is TGTGCCTGGAGTGGCCCTTTGGCCCGACGGGGATGCAATCAGCCCCAGCATTTT.

This chain joins TRBV7-8 and TRBJ2-7; 11 bases are shared with TRBD2. The CDR3 contains 15 residues. CDR1 and CDR2 from the germline V gene are SGHVS and FQNEAQ. The junction had 8 bases not matched to a gene; V was cut back by 5 bases and J by 5 bases. DNA of the CDR3: TGTGCCAGCAGCCGAGGGACTAGCGGAATCAACGAGCAGTACTTC. Residues: CASSRGTSGINEQYF.

This clone was picked up one time. The chain joins TRBV9 to TRBJ2-2; TRBD1 might be the D (5 bases). The V end lost 0 bases, the J end lost 5 bases, and 11 bases lay between the germline ends. Germline V gives CDR1 SGDLS, CDR2 YYNGEE. The CDR3 sequence is 15 residues long. The CDR3: CASSVGTPGTGELFF. The DNA for the CDR3 is TGTGCCAGCAGCGTAGGAACTCCAGGGACCGGGGAGCTGTTTTTT.

This chain joins TRBV2 and TRBJ2-7; 10 positions match TRBD1. V shed 5 bases, J shed 2 bases, and the junction held 6 bases outside the gene matches. The germline V gene encodes CDR1 SNHLY and CDR2 FYNNEI. The CDR3 spans 15 residues. The CDR3 DNA sequence: TGTGCCAGCAGTCATCCGGGACAGGGGCCCTACGAGCAGTACTTC. Its protein product is CASSHPGQGPYEQYF.

The chain has TRBV5-6 and TRBJ2-1; no clear D. The CDR3 contains 14 residues. Trimming shortened V by 0 bases and J by 9 bases, and 13 bases separated the two germline ends. CDR1 and CDR2 from the germline V gene are SGHDT and YYEEEE. Here the CDR3 reads CASSLGAGSGEQFF. In DNA, the CDR3 is TGTGCCAGCAGCTTGGGGGCCGGGTCCGGTGAGCAGTTCTTC.

This chain connects TRBV5-1 to TRBJ1-3, with TRBD1 matching 7 bases. Trimming removed 4 bases from V and 2 bases from J; junction bases left unmatched: 3. Germline values: CDR1 SGHRS, CDR2 YFSETQ. The CDR3 runs 14 residues. The DNA for the CDR3 is TGCGCCAGCAGCACCGGGACAGCTGGAAACACCATATATTTT. Translated: CASSTGTAGNTIYF.

J is TRBJ2-7 and V is TRBV13, with D possibly TRBD2 on 6 matching bases. The V gene's germline CDR1 is PRHDT and CDR2 FYEKMQ (reference sequence). The CDR3 is 13 amino acids. V was shortened by 5 bases and J by 2 bases, with 10 bases between the two germline ends. This CDR3 is CASSPGLAYEQYF. The CDR3 coding sequence is TGTGCCAGCAGCCCGGGACTTGCCTACGAGCAGTACTTC.

The V gene is TRBV2, the J gene TRBJ1-5; maybe TRBD1 (6 bases). V lost 6 bases and J 1 base, leaving 13 bases between the germline ends. The CDR3 runs 15 residues. From germline, CDR1 is SNHLY and CDR2 FYNNEI. The CDR3 DNA follows: TGTGCCAGCAGGCCACAGGGAATGAGCAATCAGCCCCAGCATTTT. The encoded protein is CASRPQGMSNQPQHF.

The genes are TRBV7-9 and TRBJ2-3; TRBD1 matches 10 bases. Germline V gene data show CDR1 as SEHNR and CDR2 as FQNEAQ (reference sequence). The V and J ends lost 8 bases and 4 bases, in that order; junction bases with no gene match: 15. The CDR3 length is 17 residues. CDR3 loop: CASAERRPGQGPDTQYF. In DNA form, the CDR3 reads TGTGCCAGCGCCGAACGCCGGCCGGGACAGGGGCCAGATACGCAGTATTTT.

The J gene is TRBJ1-1, the V gene TRBV2, with 8 bases lining up with TRBD1. After removal of 4 bases from V and 4 bases from J, the junction contained 5 bases not matched to a gene. CDR1 and CDR2 (germline): SNHLY, FYNNEI. The CDR3 contains 14 residues. The DNA of the CDR3 is TGTGCCAGCAGTGCAGGGGGCGGCGGCACTGAAGCTTTCTTT. Its translation: CASSAGGGGTEAFF.

V usage is TRBV28 and J usage is TRBJ1-2; D gene uncertain. With 1 base removed from V and 8 bases from J, the gap between germline ends came to 8 bases. The length of the CDR3 is 12 residues. The V gene's germline CDR1 is MDHEN and CDR2 SYDVKM. The CDR3 coding sequence is TGTGCCAGCAGTTTATCTGGGCGAGGCTACACCTTC. Protein product: CASSLSGRGYTF.

This chain joins TRBV20-1 and TRBJ1-1; D is ambiguous. Germline-derived CDR1 and CDR2 are DFQATT and SNEGSKA (reference sequence). Trimming shortened V by 1 base and J by 4 bases, and 4 bases separated the two germline ends. CDR3 length equals 11 residues. The CDR3 sequence: CSARGVTEAFF. The CDR3 bases are TGCAGTGCTAGAGGGGTCACTGAAGCTTTCTTT.

The chain links TRBV5-1 to TRBJ2-1; 8 bases map to TRBD1. In germline, CDR1 is SGHRS, CDR2 YFSETQ. The CDR3 spans 14 residues. Trimming cost V 4 bases and J 7 bases; bases outside gene matches: 7. CDR3 residues: CASSLGQEVNEQFF. The DNA of the CDR3 is TGCGCCAGCAGCCTGGGACAGGAGGTAAATGAGCAGTTCTTC.

The V and J genes are TRBV5-1 and TRBJ2-2; TRBD2 is a possible D gene (6 bases). The V end lost 2 bases, the J end lost 6 bases, and 11 bases lay between the germline ends. The CDR3 consists of 14 residues. The germline V gene has CDR1 SGHRS and CDR2 YFSETQ. The CDR3 DNA follows: TGCGCCAGCAGCTTCAAGGCTAGCGCCGGGGAGCTGTTTTTT. It specifies CASSFKASAGELFF.

The chain joins TRBV18 to TRBJ2-7; a weak D match, TRBD1 (5 bases). Germline assignment: CDR1 KGHSH and CDR2 LQKENI. The V end was cut by 0 bases, the J end by 2 bases, with 14 bases between. The CDR3 has 16 residues. CDR3 sequence (DNA): TGTGCCAGCTCACCACCGAGGCAGGGTACCCCCTACGAGCAGTACTTC. Its translation is CASSPPRQGTPYEQYF.

The chain links TRBV4-3 to TRBJ1-2, with 8 bases that match TRBD1. This CDR3 comprises 15 residues. Germline CDR1 is LGHNA and CDR2 is YSLEER. J was trimmed by 5 bases and V by 1 base; bases with no gene match: 6. In nucleotides, the CDR3 is TGCGCCAGCAGCCAAGTACAGGGGGTAGGGTATGGCTACACCTTC. Its protein product is CASSQVQGVGYGYTF.

The CDR3 bases are TGTGCCAGCAGCTGGAAGGGCGGCTACGAGCAGTACTTC. This sequence encodes CASSWKGGYEQYF. The chain recombines TRBV5-4 with TRBJ2-7; no firm D call. This CDR3 region has 13 residues. The V gene lost 3 bases and the J gene lost 3 bases, with 10 bases spanning the gap. CDR1 is SGHNT and CDR2 is YYREEE in the germline V gene (reference sequence).

The rearrangement links TRBV2 to TRBJ2-2; D possibly corresponds to TRBD1 (5 bases). The V end lost 4 bases, the J end lost 3 bases, and 6 bases lay between the germline ends. Germline CDR1 SNHLY, CDR2 FYNNEI. The CDR3 totals 13 residues. Here the CDR3 reads CASSVQDTGELFF. CDR3 in DNA: TGTGCCAGCAGTGTACAGGACACCGGGGAGCTGTTTTTT.

The V gene is TRBV9, the J gene TRBJ2-1, with 8 positions matching TRBD2. V dropped 0 bases and J dropped 7; count of bases not matched to a gene: 9. Germline V lookup: CDR1 SGDLS, CDR2 YYNGEE. There are 16 residues in the CDR3. The CDR3 spells CASSVDRDSGVNEQFF. Written as DNA, the CDR3 is TGTGCCAGCAGCGTAGACCGTGATAGCGGGGTTAATGAGCAGTTCTTC.

This chain links TRBV28 with TRBJ1-6; D remains ambiguous. The CDR3 loop spans 12 amino acids. Trimming cost V 11 bases and J 7 bases, with 12 bases left between them. Germline V gene lookup returns CDR1 MDHEN and CDR2 SYDVKM. CDR3 residues: CAAQSGNSPLHF. Here the CDR3 DNA reads TGTGCCGCGCAGAGCGGCAATTCACCCCTCCACTTT.

This chain joins TRBV7-9 and TRBJ2-5; TRBD2 aligns across 10 bases. CDR3 length: 15 residues. Germline lookup yields CDR1 SEHNR and CDR2 FQNEAQ (reference sequence). The trim removed 5 bases at V and 2 bases at J, leaving 5 bases unmatched. CDR3 in amino acids: CASSEGLANQETQYF. CDR3 coding DNA: TGTGCCAGCAGCGAGGGACTAGCGAATCAAGAGACCCAGTACTTC. Looking up the rest from reference TRBV7-9 and TRBJ2-5 gives the full variable domain: DTGVSQNPRHKITKRGQNVTFRCDPISEHNRLYWYRQTLGQGPEFLTYFQNEAQLEKSRLLSDRFSAERPKGSFSTLEIQRTEQGDSAMYLCASSEGLANQETQYFGPGTRLLVL.

The V call is TRBV18, the J call TRBJ1-6; no clear D gene. The germline gives CDR1 KGHSH, CDR2 LQKENI. V was shortened by 3 bases and J by 8 bases, with 20 bases between the two germline ends. This CDR3 is built from 17 residues. In nucleotides, the CDR3 is TGTGCCAGCTCACCCCGCTTGTCGGTCGCTGGGGATTCACCCCTCCACTTT. Protein product: CASSPRLSVAGDSPLHF.